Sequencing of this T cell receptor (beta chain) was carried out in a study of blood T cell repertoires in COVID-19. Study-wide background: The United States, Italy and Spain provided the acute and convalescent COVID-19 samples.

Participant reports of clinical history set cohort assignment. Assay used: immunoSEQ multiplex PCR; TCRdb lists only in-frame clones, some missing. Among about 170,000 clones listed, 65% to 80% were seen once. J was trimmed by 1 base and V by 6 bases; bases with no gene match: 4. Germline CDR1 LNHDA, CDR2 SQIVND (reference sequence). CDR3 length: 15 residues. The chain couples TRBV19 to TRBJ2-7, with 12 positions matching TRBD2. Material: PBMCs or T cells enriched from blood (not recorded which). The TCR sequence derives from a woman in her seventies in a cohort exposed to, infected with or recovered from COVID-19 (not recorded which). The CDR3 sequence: CASSRTSGASYEQYF. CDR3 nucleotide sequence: TGTGCCAGTAGCCGGACTAGCGGGGCTTCCTACGAGCAGTACTTC.